This T cell receptor (beta chain) was sequenced in a study of cytomegalovirus exposure and HLA in healthy donors (dated by TCRdb to about 2017). For the wider study: An earlier analysis of 587 of the donors reported about 280 Gb of sequence data and 100 million to 120 million unique TCR beta sequences obtained from about 170 million T cells. About 300 gigabases of sequencing data and approximately 80 million unique TCR sequences were included in an early release covering about 620 HLA-typed donors. Among the approximately 420 genotyped donors, approximately 82% belonged to the genetic ancestry cluster associated with self-reported Caucasian donors. The study aimed to test whether cataloging public T cell receptors could reveal signatures of past pathogen exposure. Using immunosequencing, the study profiled T cell repertoires from around 680 subjects and related those repertoires to cytomegalovirus serostatus. A separate validation cohort of approximately 130 different subjects was used in addition to the approximately 640-subject first cohort. The study combined high-throughput TCR immunosequencing, statistical association of individual TCRs with disease status, and machine learning to predict cytomegalovirus infection status. A later analysis re-examined previously published TCR beta repertoires from just over 650 donors and added high-resolution HLA genotyping to investigate patterns of TCR occurrence. The later analysis used no new phenotypic data to find candidate immune exposures, relying instead on TCR beta sequences and their occurrence across donors. An earlier analysis of 500 to 650 of the donors applied high-throughput TCR beta sequencing to assess whether each TCR beta V gene segment acted as functional or pseudogenic. Alongside the repertoire data, information on donor age, sex, ethnicity and CMV serostatus was compiled. A later genetic analysis used genome-wide SNP genotypes for about 65% of the 666 donors, treating that subset as a discovery cohort. All discovery cohort repertoires had been generated on a single sequencing platform. HLA typing included class I and class II loci at four-digit resolution. The number of donors typed differed by locus, with 629-630 for A, B, C, DRB1 and DQB1, over 500 for DQA1, nearly 610 for DPA1, and 400 to 490 for DPB1. Roughly five DR-DQ haplotypes were treated as single units for association and clustering because of strong linkage in the cohort. Among 350 to 400 genotyped donors of the cohort, an average of around 240,000 unique TCR beta nucleotide sequences were sequenced per donor, around 18% of them non-productive. Summary of the overall study and its limitations: A later genetic analysis associated a missense DCLRE1C variant with V-gene and J-gene trimming of TCR beta chains, and an independent cohort replicated the association. The only immune exposure information available for the cohort was CMV serostatus. Because some donors lacked HLA typing at each locus, the association tests relied only on the typed subset. Because the 87-base-pair reads could not distinguish some IMGT-functional V segments, including TRBV6-2 and TRBV6-3, those segments were excluded. A total of about 150 TCR beta chains were listed by the study as associated with cytomegalovirus. The presence/absence analyses assumed that sequencing depth was roughly uniform across donors, and that assumption may not be true. In vitro tests confirmed that three of the cytomegalovirus-associated TCR beta chains recognize cytomegalovirus antigens. Because counts were too low, 15 to 20 rarely observed V segments, including chromosome 9 orphons, were excluded from the earlier analysis of under 650 of the donors. When HLA alleles, especially DR and DQ, strongly co-occurred, attributing TCR associations to individual alleles was difficult. Several of the top co-occurrence clusters appeared to be linked to parvovirus B19, influenza, CMV and Epstein-Barr virus, according to a later analysis. In this cohort, only TCR beta chains were sequenced, and detectable features were limited by the absence of alpha or paired-chain data. A group of highly shared sequence variants was considered likely to be a technical artifact of the sequencing pipeline. In a later analysis, the rate of TCR association differed among HLA loci, with DRB1 alleles having the most associated TCRs and HLA-C alleles having the fewest. It was suggested by the authors that the approach could potentially be generalized to other disease states and immunological phenotypes. In both the original and validation cohorts, the classifier was reported to diagnose cytomegalovirus status with high specificity and sensitivity. Most CMV-associated TCR beta chains appeared to be HLA-restricted in a later analysis, and the HLA associations seemed to be driven largely by CMV exposure. According to a later genetic analysis, donors in an Asian-associated ancestry cluster had fewer N-insertions in productive TCRs than the approximately 710-donor mean. A further reported finding was that TCR beta sequences accurately predicted the HLA-A and HLA-B alleles for most subjects in the first cohort. Linkage disequilibrium might explain the correlated functional status among segregating V segments, but an unknown experimental factor could not be ruled out. In a later analysis, over 15,000 TCR beta sequences were associated with specific HLA alleles at a false discovery rate of 0.05. A later analysis found that HLA-associated TCR beta chains were more clonally expanded and had lower generation probabilities than equally common non-associated chains. While some public TCRs were present in many individuals, most TCR sequences turned up only very rarely across donors. An earlier analysis of approximately 600 of the donors showed that most TCR beta V segments appeared in productive rearrangements either about 87% or about 30% of the time, which broadly matched IMGT annotations.

With respect to this clone: The antigen it recognizes is unknown. No base quality information exists; no much larger clone differs at one position.

The protocol used for the library was the immunoSEQ multiplex PCR assay. The multiplex PCR relied on a mix of 60 forward primers for TCR Vbeta segments and 13 reverse primers for TCR Jbeta segments. The CDR3 region of rearranged TCR beta genes was amplified from genomic DNA by a multiplex PCR assay. The Illumina HiSeq System was used to sequence the amplified TCR beta libraries as 87-base-pair reads. The study's own analysis went as follows. A later analysis tallied 70 million to 100 million unique TCR beta chains across the 700 or so repertoires, and 10 million to 11 million of those chains were shared by two or more donors. A nearest-neighbor algorithm error-corrected the raw reads and collapsed the reads into unique sequences, merging closely related sequences to remove PCR and sequencing errors. Alignment of CDR3 sequences to IMGT reference sequences was used to assign V, D and J gene segments. Each retained sequence needed at least a six-nucleotide match to both a V gene segment and a J gene segment. Rearrangements were called productive when the CDR3 lacked stop codons and stayed in frame with V and J; all others were non-productive. Following IMGT convention, CDR3 was defined as the stretch from the second conserved V-encoded cysteine to the conserved J-encoded phenylalanine. Sequences without an unambiguous match to a single V gene segment were excluded from the earlier analysis of over 500 of the donors. An earlier analysis of 587 of the donors classified V segments as functional when productive rearrangements were above 56.7% and as segregating when the standard deviation between donors was above 5%. To diagnose cytomegalovirus status from the catalog of TCR beta chain sequences, a statistical classification framework was built. V and J gene assignment, in a later analysis, came from comparing TCR nucleotide sequences with IMGT/GENE-DB human TR gene sequences. Using the TCRdist pipeline, a later analysis assigned CDR3 sequences along with most-parsimonious VDJ recombination scenarios. In a later analysis, every TCR beta chain was defined by the combination of its CDR3 amino acid sequence and its V-gene family, and reads without a unique V-gene family were dropped. In a later analysis, approximately 590 highly shared, low-generation-probability nucleotide sequences were removed to address suspected cross-contamination and a sequencing artifact. In a later analysis, a clonal expansion index for each public chain was calculated from normalized within-repertoire ranks of inferred template counts. In a later analysis, generation probabilities were computed using a VDJ recombination model fitted to out-of-frame rearrangements, and the results were checked against IGoR. Hypergeometric tests were used in a later analysis to score TCR-TCR, TCR-HLA and TCR-CMV co-occurrence, with a repertoire-size bias correction applied to the TCR pairs. In a later analysis, false discovery rates were estimated by permuting HLA or CMV assignments 20 times. In a later analysis, co-occurring TCRs were grouped with DBSCAN, and TCRdist sequence similarity was added when clustering was performed within HLA-allele-positive subsets. Repertoires with fewer than 30,000 or more than 120,000 public chains were left out of co-occurrence clustering, as were a few repertoires with anomalous nucleotide sharing. This immuneACCESS table, as held by TCRdb, lists in-frame sequences with V and J called but not all clones. Of the missing ones, under half trace to an unresolved V gene in checked studies; the others have no known cause. V and J calls and clone size follow that table, whereas D and trimming were derived from the DNA. The sample includes fewer than 200,000 clones, with 80% to 90% observed a single time. Of the sample, roughly 0.69% is held by the ten largest clones.

The cohort comprised 666 healthy bone marrow donors. At the time of sampling, every cohort member was nominally healthy, though immune exposures that went unrecorded were likely present. The donor was CMV seronegative and belonged to the group of 352 seronegative cohort members. A peripheral blood sample was collected from each donor, and TCR beta sequencing was performed on peripheral blood mononuclear cells. Genomic DNA extraction from the blood cell samples was performed with the Qiagen DNeasy Blood Extraction Kit. The CDR3 contains 17 residues, cysteine and phenylalanine counted. Of all the DNA, just the CDR3 is kept, 51 bases in frame from base 1. The germline V gene yields SGDLS for CDR1 and YYNGEE for CDR2. Trimmed from V: 0 bases; trimmed from J: 6 bases; junction bases lacking a gene match: 10.

Sequencing used PBMCs. Recombination connected TRBV9 to TRBJ2-1, and 9 bases in between align with TRBD2. The receptor's source is a woman aged 18 to 35 in good health and CMV-seronegative. The CDR3 reads as follows: CASSVGPSGIGGNEQFF. Read as DNA, the sequence is TGTGCCAGCAGCGTAGGACCTAGCGGGATAGGAGGCAATGAGCAGTTCTTC.